The clone carrying this TCR beta chain was seen a single time. Its antigen remains unidentified. The repertoire was sequenced with immunoSEQ multiplex PCR; TCRdb's copy has only in-frame clones and lacks some. This table holds about 220,000 clones, 85% to 95% found once. This sample is drawn from a study of cytomegalovirus exposure and HLA in healthy donors. Notes on the study in general: First-cohort TCR clusters tended to co-occur in the roughly 120 validation repertoires, a later analysis found. The dataset shows that most TCR sequences were rare, while some public TCRs occurred in many donors.

CDR1 is SGHRS, CDR2 YFSETQ, per germline. V was pared by 0 bases and J by 3 bases, with 2 bases of the junction left unmatched. This CDR3 is built from 15 residues. Sequencing was performed on PBMCs. The V gene is TRBV5-1, the J gene TRBJ2-5, with 10 bases that match TRBD1. This TCR was recovered from a woman under 30 in good health and CMV-seronegative. Here the CDR3 reads CASSLGGTGEETQYF. The CDR3 bases are TGCGCCAGCAGCTTGGGTGGGACAGGGGAAGAGACCCAGTACTTC.